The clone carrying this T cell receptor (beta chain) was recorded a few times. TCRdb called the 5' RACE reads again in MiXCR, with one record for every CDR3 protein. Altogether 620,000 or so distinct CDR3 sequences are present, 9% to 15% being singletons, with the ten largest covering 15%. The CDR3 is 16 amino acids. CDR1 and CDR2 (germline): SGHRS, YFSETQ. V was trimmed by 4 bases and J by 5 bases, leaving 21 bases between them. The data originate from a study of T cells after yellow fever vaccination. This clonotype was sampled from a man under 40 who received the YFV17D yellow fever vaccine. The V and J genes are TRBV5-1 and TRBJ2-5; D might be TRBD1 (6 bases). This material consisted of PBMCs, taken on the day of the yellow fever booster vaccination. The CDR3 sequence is CASSGQSHYELETQYF. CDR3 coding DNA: TGCGCCAGCAGCGGACAGTCCCACTACGAATTGGAGACCCAGTACTTC. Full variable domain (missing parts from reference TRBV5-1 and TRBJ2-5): KAGVTQTPRYLIKTRGQQVTLSCSPISGHRSVSWYQQTPGQGLQFLFEYFSETQRNKGNFPGRFSGRQFSNSRSEMNVSTLELGDSALYLCASSGQSHYELETQYFGPGTRLLVL.